This is a list of T cell receptor beta chains from one sample in a study of T cell repertoires in ileal Crohn's disease. Produced via immunoSEQ multiplex PCR; TCRdb's table is partial and in-frame only. In the table there are approximately 7,600 clones, about 74% of which are singletons. Sequenced sample: ileal tissue. These TCRs come from an adult with Crohn's disease. Both conserved end residues are trimmed from each CDR3. The order of the fields is clone size, J gene, V gene, CDR3 protein. Clone sizes are given selectively: once, few, many, or a class where the clone is expanded.

>once|TRBJ2-3|TRBV5-1
ASRTSGGTDTQY
>NA|TRBJ1-2|TRBV2
ASKPPGQGFNYGYT
>large|TRBJ1-2|TRBV2
ASNRQGVNYGYT
>NA|TRBJ1-6|TRBV2
ASTRTATYNSPLH
>NA|TRBJ1-3|TRBV5-6
ASSLTVGLSTDTIY
>NA|TRBJ2-7|TRBV27
ASSPRVGTSSYEQY
>few|TRBJ2-3|TRBV5-1
ASSLGQAPRSDTQY
>NA|TRBJ1-6|TRBV23-1
ASSQKEGNSPLH
>NA|TRBJ2-7|TRBV28
ASSRTGSISYEQY
>NA|TRBJ1-1|TRBV28
ASRTGDTEAF
>few|TRBJ2-3|TRBV5-1
ASSLGQGAAATQY
>NA|TRBJ2-7|TRBV19
ASSISDRGLMH
>NA|TRBJ2-7|TRBV20-1
SARQDNEQY
>NA|TRBJ2-1|TRBV9
ASSVGAVVAGASSYNEQF
>once|TRBJ2-1|TRBV12-5
ASGLNGPGF
>NA|TRBJ2-1|TRBV5-6
ASSPLSWRGAYNEQF
>few|TRBJ1-5|TRBV27
ASRDAGGFHQPQH
>once|TRBJ2-3|TRBV7-7
ASSPGQGADTQY
>few|TRBJ2-3|TRBV5-1
ASSLGELMNADTQY
>NA|TRBJ2-2|TRBV7-2
ASSLRQTNTGELF
>NA|TRBJ2-3|TRBV7-3
ASSSRGGLTDTQY
>NA|TRBJ1-1|TRBV19
ASSSGQGEAF
>NA|TRBJ2-3|TRBV29-1
SVEFPGGADTQY
>NA|TRBJ2-3|TRBV19
ASSTGGTDTQY
>NA|TRBJ1-2|TRBV18
ASSPARDSYGYT
>NA|TRBJ2-1|TRBV5-1
ASSASGGAFNEQF
>large|TRBJ2-7|TRBV4-3
ASSQNSGDGSYEQY